Following are 29 T cell receptor beta chains from one sample sequenced in a study of identical twins. TCRdb independently ran MiXCR on the 5' RACE reads; one entry per CDR3 protein. The repertoire consists of hundreds of thousands of distinct CDR3 sequences, with over 8.5% occurring once and the leading ten covering 0.8% to 1%. The sample also formed part of further work on yellow fever vaccine responses in identical twins.

The material sequenced was PBMCs. The origin of the receptors is a woman in her late teens or twenties in good health.

The chain couples TRBV4-3 to TRBJ2-1; TRBD2 matches 9 bases. Germline CDR1 is LGHNA and CDR2 is YSLEER. The CDR3 is 16 amino acids. The trim removed 0 bases at V and 7 bases at J, leaving 7 bases unmatched. In DNA form, the CDR3 reads TGCGCCAGCAGCCAAGATCTGACTAGCGGCAATAATGAGCAGTTCTTC. Protein product: CASSQDLTSGNNEQFF.

This chain connects TRBV20-1 to TRBJ2-7; D not resolved. The CDR3 covers 15 residues. Germline V lookup: CDR1 DFQATT, CDR2 SNEGSKA (reference sequence). Trimming stripped 0 bases from V and 3 bases from J, with 15 bases between. Here the CDR3 reads CSARDRKGLIYEQYF. CDR3 DNA sequence: TGCAGTGCTAGAGATCGTAAGGGATTAATCTACGAGCAGTACTTC.

V gene TRBV29-1 combines with J gene TRBJ2-5; 10 bases are shared with TRBD1. Germline V gene sequence: CDR1 SQVTM, CDR2 ANQGSEA. CDR3 length equals 12 residues. V gave up 8 bases and J gave up 4 bases; unmatched junction bases: 4. The CDR3 reads CSYRTGGETQYF. As DNA, the CDR3 is TGCAGCTATCGGACAGGGGGAGAGACCCAGTACTTC. Filled out from reference TRBV29-1 and TRBJ2-5, the complete variable domain reads SAVISQKPSRDICQRGTSLTIQCQVDSQVTMMFWYRQQPGQSLTLIATANQGSEATYESGFVIDKFPISRPNLTFSTLTVSNMSPEDSSIYLCSYRTGGETQYFGPGTRLLVL.

This clonotype came up many times. The chain is built from TRBV5-1 and TRBJ2-1; 8 bases are a match to TRBD2. V dropped 0 bases and J dropped 6; count of bases not matched to a gene: 5. The V gene's germline CDR1 is SGHRS and CDR2 YFSETQ. The CDR3 consists of 15 residues. The CDR3 protein is CASSLVRRGANEQFF. Here the CDR3 DNA reads TGCGCCAGCAGCTTGGTAAGGCGGGGGGCCAATGAGCAGTTCTTC.

This clonotype was seen many times. The CDR3 coding sequence is TGTGCCAGCAGCTTAAATCTCGCCGAGACCCAGTACTTC. It yields the protein CASSLNLAETQYF. This chain joins TRBV7-9 and TRBJ2-5; D is undetermined. CDR1 and CDR2 from the germline V gene are SEHNR and FQNEAQ (reference sequence). The CDR3 is made up of 13 amino acids. Trimming cost V 2 bases and J 5 bases, with 9 bases left between them.

The J gene is TRBJ2-1, the V gene TRBV4-3; TRBD2 aligns across 8 bases. This CDR3 is built from 17 residues. V lost 4 bases to trimming and J lost 2 bases; unmatched junction nucleotides: 10. Looked up from germline, CDR1 is LGHNA and CDR2 is YSLEER. CDR3 nucleotides: TGCGCCAGCAGCCCAGCTCGGGCGGGAGGTACCTACAATGAGCAGTTCTTC. It codes for CASSPARAGGTYNEQFF.

This chain joins TRBV5-1 and TRBJ2-3; 9 bases are shared with TRBD2. The CDR3 is made up of 15 amino acids. The J segment lost 3 bases and the V segment lost 5 bases, leaving 7 bases of the junction unmatched. The V gene's germline CDR1 is SGHRS and CDR2 YFSETQ. CDR3 nucleotide sequence: TGCGCCAGCAGAAGTAGCGGGGGTACGACAGATACGCAGTATTTT. As protein: CASRSSGGTTDTQYF.

There are many counts of this clonotype. This chain uses TRBV20-1 with TRBJ2-3; D uncertain. Trimming pared 6 bases from V and 2 bases from J, leaving 27 bases between. The germline V gene encodes CDR1 DFQATT and CDR2 SNEGSKA (reference sequence). The CDR3 runs to 18 residues. The CDR3 protein is CSALLWGNDITYTDTQYF. CDR3 DNA sequence: TGCAGTGCCCTTCTTTGGGGAAACGATATAACCTACACAGATACGCAGTATTTT.

This clonotype has at least ten counts. CDR3 sequence reads: CSARPSGRINEQFF. DNA for the CDR3: TGCAGTGCTAGACCTAGCGGGAGAATAAATGAGCAGTTCTTC. V and J are TRBV20-1 and TRBJ2-1; 10 bases map to TRBD2. Trimming took 2 bases from V and 7 from J; bases not matched to a gene: 5. Germline loops: CDR1 DFQATT, CDR2 SNEGSKA (reference sequence). This CDR3 region has 14 residues.

This clonotype was observed a few times. V is TRBV7-9 and J is TRBJ2-5; D uncertain. The CDR3 sequence is 13 residues long. V was shortened by 6 bases and J by 5 bases, with 13 bases between the two germline ends. Germline assignment: CDR1 SEHNR and CDR2 FQNEAQ (reference sequence). The CDR3 coding sequence is TGTGCCAGCAGTCCAGATAAGGGTGAGACCCAGTACTTC. This sequence encodes CASSPDKGETQYF.

This clonotype was seen a few times. V is TRBV6-1 and J is TRBJ2-2; 8 positions match TRBD1. Per the germline V gene, CDR1 is MNHNS and CDR2 is SASEGT. V lost 7 bases to trimming and J lost 4 bases; unmatched junction nucleotides: 5. This CDR3 is 14 amino acids long. Here the CDR3 DNA reads TGTGCCAGCAAGACAGGGGCGGCCACCGGGGAGCTGTTTTTT. Translating it yields CASKTGAATGELFF.

Only a few counts were recorded for this clonotype. The rearrangement joins TRBV5-1 to TRBJ1-6, with D possibly TRBD1 on 5 matching bases. The CDR3 has 15 residues. Germline CDR1 and CDR2: SGHRS and YFSETQ. The ends were cut back, 0 bases at V and 6 bases at J, with 10 bases in the middle. CDR3 nucleotide sequence: TGCGCCAGCAGCTTGGGACAGACTGTTAATTCACCCCTCCACTTT. Protein sequence: CASSLGQTVNSPLHF. The whole variable domain, remainder taken from reference TRBV5-1 and TRBJ1-6, is KAGVTQTPRYLIKTRGQQVTLSCSPISGHRSVSWYQQTPGQGLQFLFEYFSETQRNKGNFPGRFSGRQFSNSRSEMNVSTLELGDSALYLCASSLGQTVNSPLHFGNGTRLTVT.

This chain uses TRBV5-1 with TRBJ2-2; the D gene could be TRBD1 or TRBD2 (5 bases each). The CDR3 loop spans 16 amino acids. Trimming took 0 bases from V and 5 from J, leaving 14 bases between them. Looked up from germline, CDR1 is SGHRS and CDR2 is YFSETQ. This CDR3 is CASSLESGTRTGELFF. CDR3 nucleotide sequence: TGCGCCAGCAGCTTGGAATCGGGGACGAGAACCGGGGAGCTGTTTTTT.

In its sample, this clonotype was seen a few times. For the CDR3, the DNA is TGCGCCAGCAGCTTGGTCCCCGCCGAAGAGACCCAGTACTTC. Protein: CASSLVPAEETQYF. The chain carries TRBV5-1 and TRBJ2-5; D ambiguous. This CDR3 is 14 amino acids long. V lost 0 bases and J lost 3, with 9 bases in between. Germline values: CDR1 SGHRS, CDR2 YFSETQ.

The rearrangement uses TRBV7-2 and TRBJ2-7; 8 bases are shared with TRBD1. CDR1 and CDR2 from the germline V gene are SGHTA and FQGNSA. This CDR3 spans 14 amino acids. Unmatched junction bases numbered 6, after V lost 3 bases and J lost 5 bases. As DNA, the CDR3 is TGTGCCAGCAGCTTGGTAAGGACAGGGAACGAGCAGTACTTC. This codes for CASSLVRTGNEQYF. The entire variable domain, with the rest obtained from reference TRBV7-2 and TRBJ2-7, is as follows: GAGVSQSPSNKVTEKGKDVELRCDPISGHTALYWYRQSLGQGLEFLIYFQGNSAPDKSGLPSDRFSAERTGGSVSTLTIQRTQQEDSAVYLCASSLVRTGNEQYFGPGTRLTVT.

This chain uses TRBV27 with TRBJ2-5; perhaps TRBD2 as D (6 bases). Deletions cut 5 bases from V and 1 base from J, with 14 bases between. CDR1 is MNHEY and CDR2 is SMNVEV in the germline V gene (reference sequence). This CDR3 has 15 residues. CDR3 amino acids: CASSVLPGLQETQYF. The CDR3 DNA sequence: TGTGCCAGCAGTGTCCTTCCGGGACTCCAAGAGACCCAGTACTTC.

This clonotype was found many times. V is TRBV4-3 and J is TRBJ2-3, with D perhaps matching TRBD1 (5 bases). Trimming pared 1 base from V and 1 base from J, leaving 6 bases between. This CDR3 region has 14 residues. Per the germline V gene, CDR1 is LGHNA and CDR2 is YSLEER. The CDR3 DNA follows: TGCGCCAGCAGCCAAGTGACAGGCACAGATACGCAGTATTTT. Protein: CASSQVTGTDTQYF.

This clonotype turned up a few times. The chain is built from TRBV7-6 and TRBJ1-5; D is unresolved. The germline V gene has CDR1 SGHVS and CDR2 FNYEAQ. V was trimmed by 0 bases and J by 3 bases, leaving 6 bases between them. This CDR3 contains 14 residues. The CDR3 reads CASSLAPYNQPQHF. CDR3 bases: TGTGCCAGCAGCTTAGCCCCGTACAATCAGCCCCAGCATTTT.

In this sample, this clonotype turned up a few times. V usage is TRBV18 and J usage is TRBJ2-7; 9 bases map to TRBD1. The length of the CDR3 is 14 residues. V shed 4 bases and J 5 bases; nucleotides not matched to a gene: 6. The germline gives CDR1 KGHSH, CDR2 LQKENI. CDR3 residues: CASSHRGPSHEQYF. The CDR3 DNA sequence: TGTGCCAGCTCACACAGGGGGCCAAGTCACGAGCAGTACTTC.

This clonotype appeared many times. V gene TRBV12-3 or TRBV12-4 combines with J gene TRBJ2-5; 7 nucleotides align to TRBD1. With V trimmed by 5 bases and J by 4 bases, 4 bases remained unmatched. There are 13 residues in the CDR3. CDR3 loop: CASSRQGTETQYF. The DNA of the CDR3 is TGTGCCAGCAGTCGACAGGGTACAGAGACCCAGTACTTC.

This chain connects TRBV15 to TRBJ2-7; 10 nucleotides align to TRBD1. The V and J ends lost 3 bases and 9 bases, in that order; junction bases with no gene match: 8. The germline V gene has CDR1 LNHNV and CDR2 YYDKDF (reference sequence). This CDR3 has 14 amino acids. The CDR3 region has the DNA TGTGCCACCAGCAGCTGGACAGGGGGAGGAAGGCAGTACTTC. This sequence encodes CATSSWTGGGRQYF. Complete variable domain (other parts from reference TRBV15 and TRBJ2-7): DAMVIQNPRYQVTQFGKPVTLSCSQTLNHNVMYWYQQKSSQAPKLLFHYYDKDFNNEADTPDNFQSRRPNTSFCFLDIRSPGLGDTAMYLCATSSWTGGGRQYFGPGTRLTVT.

The chain has TRBV20-1 and TRBJ2-3; tentative D call: TRBD2 (5 bases). CDR3 size: 15 residues. CDR1 is DFQATT and CDR2 is SNEGSKA in the germline V gene (reference sequence). CDR3 nucleotide sequence: TGCTTTGCTAGCTCGGCCCGTTCAGGCACAGATACGCAGTATTTT. This translates into CFASSARSGTDTQYF.

This clonotype appeared a few times. This chain's CDR3 is CAISERLGGETQYF. In DNA form, the CDR3 reads TGTGCCATCAGTGAGAGGCTAGGAGGCGAGACCCAGTACTTC. This rearrangement joins TRBV10-3 to TRBJ2-5; tentative D call: TRBD2 (5 bases). The V and J ends lost 2 bases and 5 bases respectively, with 12 bases between them. CDR1 is ENHRY, CDR2 SYGVKD, per germline. The CDR3 sequence is 14 residues long.

The chain employs TRBV9 and TRBJ1-5; 8 bases match TRBD1. Germline CDR1 and CDR2: SGDLS and YYNGEE. The J segment lost 2 bases and the V segment lost 3 bases, leaving 1 base of the junction unmatched. The CDR3 is 14 amino acids. The CDR3 sequence is CASSGGQGNQPQHF. Written as DNA, the CDR3 is TGTGCCAGCAGCGGGGGACAGGGCAATCAGCCCCAGCATTTT.

This clonotype was recorded a few times. This chain uses TRBV6-2 or TRBV6-3 with TRBJ2-2, with 10 nucleotides matching TRBD1. V shed 4 bases and J 6 bases; nucleotides not matched to a gene: 5. Germline V gene data show CDR1 as MNHEY and CDR2 as SVGEGT. The CDR3 runs 15 residues. CDR3 residues: CASSSDRGVSGELFF. The CDR3 DNA reads as TGTGCCAGCAGTTCGGACAGGGGGGTCTCCGGGGAGCTGTTTTTT.

This clonotype turned up a few times. V usage is TRBV28 and J usage is TRBJ2-2; possible D gene TRBD2, 6 bases. The CDR3 loop spans 15 amino acids. The V gene lost 6 bases and the J gene lost 0 bases, with 11 bases spanning the gap. Germline-derived CDR1 and CDR2 are MDHEN and SYDVKM. CDR3 amino acids: CASRRGLANTGELFF. CDR3 sequence (DNA): TGTGCCAGCAGGCGGGGACTGGCGAACACCGGGGAGCTGTTTTTT.

This clonotype occurred many times. V is TRBV4-1 and J is TRBJ2-3, with 8 bases lining up with TRBD1. The CDR3 is 16 residues long. The germline CDR1 and CDR2 sequences are MGHRA and YSYEKL. Germline trimming cut 1 base from V and 5 bases from J; bases unmatched to any gene: 8. Here the CDR3 reads CASSQALDRGGDTQYF. In DNA, the CDR3 is TGCGCCAGCAGCCAAGCCCTTGACAGGGGAGGAGATACGCAGTATTTT.

This clonotype has at least ten counts. The chain combines TRBV6-2 or TRBV6-3 with TRBJ2-7; 13 bases are shared with TRBD2. There are 16 residues in the CDR3. The V segment lost 0 bases and the J segment 3 bases; nucleotides outside the gene matches: 2. Germline assignment: CDR1 MNHEY and CDR2 SVGEGT. The CDR3 region is CASSYSRTSGSYEQYF. CDR3 DNA: TGTGCCAGCAGTTACTCTAGGACTAGCGGGAGCTACGAGCAGTACTTC.

This clonotype was found a few times. The rearrangement uses TRBV11-2 and TRBJ2-5, with 10 bases aligning to TRBD2. The junction had 5 bases not matched to a gene; V was cut back by 5 bases and J by 2 bases. Germline CDR1 SGHAT, CDR2 FQNNGV. The CDR3 totals 15 residues. The CDR3 DNA reads TGTGCCAGCAGCCTGGGACTAGCGAAGCAAGAGACCCAGTACTTC. Translating it yields CASSLGLAKQETQYF.